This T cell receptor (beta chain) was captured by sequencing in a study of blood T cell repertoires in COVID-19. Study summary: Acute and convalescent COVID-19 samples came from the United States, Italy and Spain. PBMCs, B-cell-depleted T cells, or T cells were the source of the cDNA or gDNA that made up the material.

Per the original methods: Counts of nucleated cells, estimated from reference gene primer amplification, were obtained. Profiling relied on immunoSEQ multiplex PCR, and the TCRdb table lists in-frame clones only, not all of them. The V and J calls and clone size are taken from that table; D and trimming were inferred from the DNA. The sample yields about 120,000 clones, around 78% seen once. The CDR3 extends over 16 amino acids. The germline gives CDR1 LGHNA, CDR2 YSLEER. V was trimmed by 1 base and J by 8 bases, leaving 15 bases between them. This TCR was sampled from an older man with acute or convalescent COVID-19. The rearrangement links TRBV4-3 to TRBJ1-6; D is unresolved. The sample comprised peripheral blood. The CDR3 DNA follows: TGCGCCAGCAGCCAAGGGAGCCGCGAGCGGTATTCACCCCTCCACTTT. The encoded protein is CASSQGSRERYSPLHF.